The rows below give T cell receptor beta chains drawn from one sample of a study of T-cell reconstitution after alpha-beta-depleted transplantation in children. TCRdb re-called the PCR reads through MiXCR, storing one row per CDR3 protein. The repertoire holds approximately 980,000 distinct CDR3 sequences, with about 30% as singletons. The material was PBMCs, mostly from graft donor cells, obtained 360 days after TCRalphabeta/CD19-depleted stem cell transplant. These receptor sequences come from a boy younger than two who had a stem cell transplant for SCID, so the T cells may come from the graft donor. Each CDR3 is given with its conserved first and last residue. D genes are given only for firm matches. Where a row states a size, it is once, few, many or the class of an expanded clone; other rows omit it.

J,D,size,V,DNA,CDR3
TRBJ2-7,-,-,TRBV24-1,TGTGCCACCAGTGACCGGGACGTACCCTACGAGCAGTACTTC,CATSDRDVPYEQYF
TRBJ1-6,-,-,TRBV14,TGTGCCAGCAGCAGGACAGTCTATAATTCACCCCTCCACTTT,CASSRTVYNSPLHF
TRBJ2-7,-,few,TRBV5-5,TGTGCCAGCAGCTTGGGCGGGGGCATGACCTACGAGCAGTACTTC,CASSLGGGMTYEQYF
TRBJ2-7,-,few,TRBV20-1,TGCAGTGCTAGAGATTACGGAGGGCAGGGGCACTACGAGCAGTACTTC,CSARDYGGQGHYEQYF
TRBJ2-2,TRBD1,few,TRBV24-1,TGTGCCACCAGTGACCCGGACAGGCCGAACACCGGGGAGCTGTTTTTT,CATSDPDRPNTGELFF
TRBJ1-3,TRBD1,-,TRBV9,TGTGCCAGCAGCCTCACGGGACAGTTCTCTGGAAACACCATATATTTT,CASSLTGQFSGNTIYF
TRBJ1-4,-,few,TRBV6-5,TGTGCCAGCAGTTACTCTTCGGCCCGGAATGAAAAACTGTTTTTT,CASSYSSARNEKLFF
TRBJ1-1,-,few,TRBV4-1,TGCGCCAGCAGCCAAGATGGTTGGGGGAACACTGAAGCTTTCTTT,CASSQDGWGNTEAFF
TRBJ2-5,TRBD2,few,TRBV15,TGTGCCACCAGCAGAGCACAAGCGGGGGGGCCACGGGAGACCCAGTACTTC,CATSRAQAGGPRETQYF
TRBJ2-5,TRBD1,-,TRBV20-1,TGCAGTGCTTCCGGGACAGGGGATGGGACCCAGTACTTC,CSASGTGDGTQYF
TRBJ2-5,TRBD2,many,TRBV5-1,TGCGCCAGCAGCTTCGGCGTTCAAGCGGGAATAGAGACCCAGTACTTC,CASSFGVQAGIETQYF
TRBJ2-3,TRBD2,few,TRBV6-2/TRBV6-3,TGTGCCAGCAGTTACTGGCTAGCGGGGGGGCCTGGGGCAGATACGCAGTATTTT,CASSYWLAGGPGADTQYF
TRBJ2-1,-,few,TRBV28,TGTGCCAGCAGTTTATCCTTGGGCGCGGGGGCCTTCAATGAGCAGTTCTTC,CASSLSLGAGAFNEQFF
TRBJ2-1,TRBD2,-,TRBV15,TGTGCCACCAGCAGACCTCGGGGGGGGTACTACAATGAGCAGTTCTTC,CATSRPRGGYYNEQFF
TRBJ2-3,-,many,TRBV2,TGTGCCAGCAGGGGGGGAAGCACAGATACGCAGTATTTT,CASRGGSTDTQYF
TRBJ2-1,-,-,TRBV5-5,TGTGCCAGCAGCTTGGCGGGGGGCTGGAACAATGAGCAGTTCTTC,CASSLAGGWNNEQFF
TRBJ1-1,TRBD1,-,TRBV20-1,TGCAGTGCGGGTCGACAGGGGACAATGAACACTGAAGCTTTCTTT,CSAGRQGTMNTEAFF
TRBJ1-2,TRBD1,few,TRBV19,TGTGCCAGTAGCCACGGACAGGTCGATGGCTACACCTTC,CASSHGQVDGYTF
TRBJ1-1,-,few,TRBV12-3/TRBV12-4,TGTGCCAGCAGTCCTGCTTCGGCCCCCACTGAAGCTTTCTTT,CASSPASAPTEAFF
TRBJ2-2,-,few,TRBV10-3,TGTGCCATCAGGGACAGGAACACCGGGGAGCTGTTTTTT,CAIRDRNTGELFF
TRBJ2-7,TRBD2,-,TRBV4-2,TGTGCCAGCAGCCAAGCGGGGACTAGCGGGGGGCCAAAGACCTACGAGCAGTACTTC,CASSQAGTSGGPKTYEQYF
TRBJ1-2,TRBD1,few,TRBV3-1,TGTGCCAGCAGCCAAGGGACAGGGAGGGTCTATGGCTACACCTTC,CASSQGTGRVYGYTF
TRBJ2-5,-,few,TRBV7-9,TGTGCCAGCCCCCCTCCGGGGGCCCAAGAGACCCAGTACTTC,CASPPPGAQETQYF
TRBJ2-7,-,-,TRBV27,TGTGCCAGCAGTTGGAGGGGGGCCGGGGGGTACGAGCAGTACTTC,CASSWRGAGGYEQYF
TRBJ2-5,-,-,TRBV28,TGTGCCAGCAGTTGGAGGGGTAAAGAGACCCAGTACTTC,CASSWRGKETQYF
TRBJ2-7,-,-,TRBV30,TGTGCCTGGAGTGTACGACCGACCCCGGCCTACGAGCAGTACTTC,CAWSVRPTPAYEQYF
TRBJ2-3,TRBD1,-,TRBV7-9,TGTGCCAGCAGCCTGGGGAACAGGGGGCCGAGCACAGATACGCAGTATTTT,CASSLGNRGPSTDTQYF
TRBJ1-1,-,-,TRBV7-9,TGTGCCAGCAGCTTGATCAGAATGACTGAAGCTTTCTTT,CASSLIRMTEAFF
TRBJ2-1,-,-,TRBV18,TGTGCCAGCTCACCACGCACGGGCTCTACCTACAATGAGCAGTTCTTC,CASSPRTGSTYNEQFF
TRBJ2-3,-,-,TRBV4-3,TGCGCCAGCAGCCAAGGACCCAGCTCGGGACCAGATACGCAGTATTTT,CASSQGPSSGPDTQYF
TRBJ2-7,-,few,TRBV10-3,TGTGCCATCTCCCCTTCTCGGGGCAGCTACGAGCAGTACTTC,CAISPSRGSYEQYF
TRBJ2-1,-,-,TRBV12-3/TRBV12-4,TGTGCCAGCAGATCGGGTTATGAGCAGTTCTTC,CASRSGYEQFF
TRBJ1-1,TRBD1,-,TRBV20-1,TGCAGTGCTAGAGTGACAGGGGGCTACGTCACTGAAGCTTTCTTT,CSARVTGGYVTEAFF
TRBJ1-1,-,-,TRBV6-4,TGTGCCAGCGGTGGGGGCCTTGAAGCTTTCTTT,CASGGGLEAFF
TRBJ2-7,-,-,TRBV30,TGTGCCTGGAGTGGGGCGCTTATCTACGAGCAGTACTTC,CAWSGALIYEQYF
TRBJ2-7,TRBD2,-,TRBV7-6,TGTGCCAGCAGCTTTTCAGAGCGGGGGGGTGAAAGGGAGCAGTACTTC,CASSFSERGGEREQYF
TRBJ1-1,-,-,TRBV6-2/TRBV6-3,TGTGCCAGCACCTACTGGGGGGCTCTAATGAACACTGAAGCTTTCTTT,CASTYWGALMNTEAFF
TRBJ2-1,-,-,TRBV20-1,TGCAGTGCTAGAGATCTCCCGCAGGGCACCTACAATGAGCAGTTCTTC,CSARDLPQGTYNEQFF
TRBJ1-1,-,few,TRBV28,TGTGCCAGCAGGCTGCAGGGTGGTACTGAAGCTTTCTTT,CASRLQGGTEAFF
TRBJ2-1,-,-,TRBV5-6,TGTGCCAGCAGCTTGGTAGATCCAATTTACAATGAGCAGTTCTTC,CASSLVDPIYNEQFF
TRBJ2-4,TRBD2,-,TRBV28,TGTGCCAGCAGTTTACCCGGACTAGCGGGAGTCGAAAACATTCAGTACTTC,CASSLPGLAGVENIQYF
TRBJ2-7,TRBD1,-,TRBV7-2,TGCGCCAGCAGCACGGACAGGGGGTACGAGCAGTACTTC,CASSTDRGYEQYF
TRBJ2-1,TRBD1,-,TRBV20-1,TGCAGTGCTATCCGGACAGGGGCTCCCAATTACAATGAGCAGTTCTTC,CSAIRTGAPNYNEQFF
TRBJ2-5,-,-,TRBV20-1,TGCAGTGCGCCCGGGACAAACCAAGAGACCCAGTACTTC,CSAPGTNQETQYF
TRBJ2-7,-,-,TRBV19,TGTGCCAGTGACGGGGGATCCGGTGGCAAGCAGTACTTC,CASDGGSGGKQYF
TRBJ2-5,TRBD2,-,TRBV10-3,TGTGCCATCAGTGCCACGGGGGGGATCCAAGAGACCCAGTACTTC,CAISATGGIQETQYF